This entry concerns a single T cell receptor (beta chain). Its antigen remains unknown. The data were obtained in a study of T cell clones after liver transplantation. Across the whole study: TCRbeta sequencing after a pre-transplant mixed lymphocyte reaction identified graft-donor-reactive clones, later tracked in post-transplant blood. HCV positivity affected three of eight recipients; the rest lacked autoimmune or viral indications. Study outcomes and limitations: The donor-reactive repertoire was only partly measurable in two subjects, lacking donor cells. A larger donor-reactive than third-party decline suggested partial antigen-specific deletion.

With 10 bases clipped from V and 5 bases from J, the junction kept 8 bases outside the gene matches. The CDR3 length is 13 residues. CDR1 and CDR2 from the germline V gene are WSHSY and SAAADI. Sequencing used immunoSEQ multiplex PCR; TCRdb keeps in-frame clones, though not all of them. The sample records some 120,000 clones, 90% being singletons. The TCR sequence derives from a human patient who received a liver transplant. Some of the T cells might come from the graft donor. V and J are TRBV10-2 and TRBJ2-5, with 9 bases aligning to TRBD2. The material sequenced was CD4+ T cells from blood, taken 12 months after liver transplant. DNA of the CDR3: TGCGCCATCGGCGGGACTAGCAGTGAGACCCAGTACTTC. Its protein product is CAIGGTSSETQYF.